The 27 T cell receptor beta chains below were found in one sample sequenced in a study of T cells in Graves' hyperthyroidism and ophthalmopathy. RNA transcripts served as the template for amplifying TCR beta CDR3 regions. A first-round RT-PCR of the TCR CDR3 used the HTBI primer set. TCRdb re-called the multiplex PCR reads through MiXCR, storing one row per CDR3 protein. The sample carries under 350,000 distinct CDR3 sequences, more than 10% recorded once. The specimen sequenced was blood. These receptors were collected from a woman in her twenties or thirties with Graves' hyperthyroidism that later progressed to Graves' ophthalmopathy.

CDR3 region: CASSQSLFGSGELFF. The CDR3 coding sequence is TGCGCCAGCAGCCAATCCCTATTTGGGTCCGGGGAGCTGTTTTTT. The chain uses TRBV4-1 and TRBJ2-2; D unresolved. V was pared by 2 bases and J by 6 bases, with 13 bases between. Germline CDR1 is MGHRA and CDR2 is YSYEKL. This CDR3 is 15 amino acids long.

This clonotype was picked up many times. The chain carries TRBV27 and TRBJ2-7; 8 bases align to TRBD1. The V and J ends lost 4 bases and 5 bases, in that order; junction bases with no gene match: 4. The CDR3 sequence is 13 residues long. CDR1 MNHEY and CDR2 SMNVEV come from the germline V gene (reference sequence). CDR3 DNA: TGTGCCAGCAGTTCCCTGGACAGGGACGAGCAGTACTTC. This sequence encodes CASSSLDRDEQYF.

The chain couples TRBV27 to TRBJ2-1; a possible D gene is TRBD2 (7 bases). This CDR3 is built from 14 residues. The germline V gene has CDR1 MNHEY and CDR2 SMNVEV (reference sequence). Trimming left V 8 bases short and J 3 bases short, with 14 bases between. CDR3 DNA sequence: TGTGCCAGCGCTAGGGGGGGCGGCTACAATGAGCAGTTCTTC. Translating gives CASARGGGYNEQFF.

This clonotype has a count of ten or more. This chain connects TRBV11-3 to TRBJ2-2; D gene unclear. V was cut by 5 bases and J by 6 bases, with 7 bases left in between. Germline-derived CDR1 and CDR2 are SGHNT and YENEEA. This CDR3 comprises 12 residues. CDR3 sequence reads: CASSAWSGELFF. The CDR3 nucleotides are TGTGCCAGCAGCGCGTGGTCCGGGGAGCTGTTTTTT.

The chain has TRBV30 and TRBJ1-5; no definite D call. Per the germline V gene, CDR1 is GTSNPN and CDR2 is SVGIG (reference sequence). V lost 5 bases and J 6 bases, leaving 11 bases between the germline ends. The CDR3 has 12 amino acids. CDR3 sequence (DNA): TGTGCCTGGGATCCGGGATTTCAGCCCCAGCATTTT. Amino acid sequence: CAWDPGFQPQHF.

This clonotype was seen repeatedly, ten times or more. The chain recombines TRBV27 with TRBJ2-7; D not certain. Germline V CDR1 and CDR2: MNHEY, SMNVEV (reference sequence). With 3 bases removed from V and 0 bases from J, the gap between germline ends came to 12 bases. The CDR3 runs 15 residues. CDR3 region: CASSFTGYSSYEQYF. DNA of the CDR3: TGTGCCAGCAGTTTCACGGGCTATAGCTCCTACGAGCAGTACTTC.

The J gene is TRBJ2-6, the V gene TRBV4-1; either TRBD1 or TRBD2 may fit D (5 bases each). The V gene lost 1 base and the J gene lost 2 bases, with 12 bases spanning the gap. In germline, CDR1 is MGHRA, CDR2 YSYEKL. The CDR3 is 17 residues long. The CDR3 sequence: CASSQVMGVTGANVLTF. DNA for the CDR3: TGCGCCAGCAGCCAAGTGATGGGGGTAACTGGGGCCAACGTCCTGACTTTC.

This clonotype has a count of ten or more. This chain joins TRBV5-6 and TRBJ2-7; 10 bases are shared with TRBD2. The CDR3 is made up of 15 amino acids. Germline V CDR1 and CDR2: SGHDT, YYEEEE. The trim removed 4 bases at V and 6 bases at J, leaving 10 bases unmatched. The CDR3 DNA sequence: TGTGCCAGCAGCCCAAAAGCGGGAGGGCCGGGCGAGCAGTACTTC. It translates to CASSPKAGGPGEQYF.

In its sample, this clonotype was seen many times. J is TRBJ1-1 and V is TRBV18; D gene unclear. There are 15 residues in the CDR3. V lost 1 base and J lost 0, with 9 bases in between. Germline V gene data show CDR1 as KGHSH and CDR2 as LQKENI. The CDR3: CASSPRTEMNTEAFF. CDR3 DNA sequence: TGTGCCAGCTCACCACGGACCGAAATGAACACTGAAGCTTTCTTT.

J is TRBJ1-2 and V is TRBV30; D might be TRBD1 (5 bases). V gave up 3 bases and J gave up 4 bases, with 15 bases separating them. The V gene's germline CDR1 is GTSNPN and CDR2 SVGIG (reference sequence). The CDR3 extends over 14 amino acids. CDR3 amino acids: CAWSYNAGGYGYTF. DNA of the CDR3: TGTGCCTGGAGCTATAACGCGGGGGGCTATGGCTACACCTTC.

The J gene is TRBJ2-7, the V gene TRBV5-6; D not resolved. CDR3 length equals 16 residues. Germline CDR1 reads SGHDT; CDR2 reads YYEEEE. Trimming took 2 bases from V and 5 from J, leaving 20 bases between them. The CDR3, as DNA: TGTGCCAGCAGCTTCTTTTATACCGAATTGATAGACGAGCAGTACTTC. Translation: CASSFFYTELIDEQYF.

This clonotype was counted at least ten times. V gene TRBV7-9 combines with J gene TRBJ2-3; the match to TRBD2 covers 11 bases. The germline V gene encodes CDR1 SEHNR and CDR2 FQNEAQ (reference sequence). The CDR3 consists of 17 residues. With 5 bases clipped from V and 8 bases from J, the junction kept 15 bases outside the gene matches. This chain's CDR3 is CASSASSGRTTRGTQYF. CDR3 DNA: TGTGCCAGCAGCGCGTCTAGCGGGAGGACAACAAGGGGTACGCAGTATTTT.

This clonotype came up many times. The chain joins TRBV28 to TRBJ2-1; 7 nucleotides align to TRBD2. The CDR3 spans 15 residues. V was clipped by 5 bases and J by 3 bases; unmatched bases: 7. Germline V gene lookup returns CDR1 MDHEN and CDR2 SYDVKM. As DNA, the CDR3 is TGTGCCAGCAGTACCCTGGGGGAGGGCTACAATGAGCAGTTCTTC. Its translation: CASSTLGEGYNEQFF.

The chain couples TRBV19 to TRBJ2-1, with a weak D call TRBD1 (6 bases). With 2 bases removed from V and 9 bases from J, the gap between germline ends came to 14 bases. The CDR3 spans 14 residues. CDR1 is LNHDA and CDR2 is SQIVND in the germline V gene (reference sequence). CDR3 in amino acids: CASSILQGNSEQFF. The CDR3, as DNA: TGTGCCAGTAGTATATTACAGGGAAATAGTGAGCAGTTCTTC. Filled out from reference TRBV19 and TRBJ2-1, the complete variable domain reads DGGITQSPKYLFRKEGQNVTLSCEQNLNHDAMYWYRQDPGQGLRLIYYSQIVNDFQKGDIAEGYSVSREKKESFPLTVTSAQKNPTAFYLCASSILQGNSEQFFGPGTRLTVL.

The sample holds many counts of this clonotype. The chain couples TRBV12-3 or TRBV12-4 to TRBJ2-7; maybe TRBD2 (6 bases). V was shortened by 2 bases and J by 0 bases, with 8 bases between the two germline ends. The CDR3 consists of 14 residues. The DNA for the CDR3 is TGTGCCAGCAGTTTAAGGGACTCCTCCTACGAGCAGTACTTC. This sequence encodes CASSLRDSSYEQYF.

This clonotype was observed many times. This chain uses TRBV20-1 with TRBJ1-5; tentative D call: TRBD1 (5 bases). The germline gives CDR1 DFQATT, CDR2 SNEGSKA (reference sequence). V lost 6 bases and J 4 bases, leaving 16 bases between the germline ends. This CDR3 contains 14 residues. CDR3 amino acids: CSATRGALNQPQHF. In nucleotides, the CDR3 is TGCAGTGCCACCCGCGGGGCCCTTAATCAGCCCCAGCATTTT.

There are many counts of this clonotype. The chain joins TRBV20-1 to TRBJ1-2, with 9 bases aligning to TRBD1. Unmatched junction bases numbered 6, after V lost 6 bases and J lost 4 bases. Germline V gene lookup returns CDR1 DFQATT and CDR2 SNEGSKA (reference sequence). This CDR3 has 13 residues. CDR3 sequence (DNA): TGCAGTGCCCGGACAGGGGTGGGCTATGGCTACACCTTC. This gives the protein CSARTGVGYGYTF.

For this clonotype: The junction and the germline gene differ at one end; a read error may be behind it. The chain has TRBV6-1 and TRBJ1-1; D is unresolved. CDR1 and CDR2 (germline): MNHNS, SASEGT. The CDR3 is 12 residues long. CDR3 loop: CASRRGNTEDFF. CDR3 DNA sequence: TGTGCCAGCAGGAGAGGGAACACTGAAGATTTCTTT.

The chain combines TRBV7-2 with TRBJ2-1; 7 positions match TRBD2. With V trimmed by 4 bases and J by 0 bases, 9 bases remained unmatched. Germline assignment: CDR1 SGHTA and CDR2 FQGNSA. This CDR3 comprises 17 residues. The CDR3 protein is CASSSQPSGLSYNEQFF. CDR3 bases: TGTGCCAGCAGCTCCCAACCTAGCGGCCTCTCCTACAATGAGCAGTTCTTC. Full variable domain (missing parts from reference TRBV7-2 and TRBJ2-1): GAGVSQSPSNKVTEKGKDVELRCDPISGHTALYWYRQSLGQGLEFLIYFQGNSAPDKSGLPSDRFSAERTGGSVSTLTIQRTQQEDSAVYLCASSSQPSGLSYNEQFFGPGTRLTVL.

This clonotype was recorded at least ten times. This chain connects TRBV7-6 to TRBJ2-1; the D gene is possibly TRBD1 (6 bases). The CDR3 has 16 amino acids. Trimming cost V 4 bases and J 2 bases, with 15 bases left between them. CDR1 SGHVS and CDR2 FNYEAQ come from the germline V gene. Here the CDR3 reads CASSSPGVATYNEQFF. CDR3 coding DNA: TGTGCCAGCAGCTCCCCAGGGGTAGCGACCTACAATGAGCAGTTCTTC.

J is TRBJ1-1 and V is TRBV3-1; TRBD1 agrees at 7 bases. V was clipped by 0 bases and J by 7 bases; unmatched bases: 8. Germline loops: CDR1 LGHDT, CDR2 YNNKEL (reference sequence). The length of the CDR3 is 15 residues. CDR3 loop: CASSQESGQLDEAFF. For the CDR3, the DNA is TGTGCCAGCAGCCAAGAATCGGGACAGTTGGATGAAGCTTTCTTT. The full variable domain, rest sourced from reference TRBV3-1 and TRBJ1-1, is DTAVSQTPKYLVTQMGNDKSIKCEQNLGHDTMYWYKQDSKKFLKIMFSYNNKELIINETVPNRFSPKSPDKAHLNLHINSLELGDSAVYFCASSQESGQLDEAFFGQGTRLTVV.

The sample holds many counts of this clonotype. CDR3 bases: TGTGCCAGTAGAAGGAGGGGGACCACTGAAGCTTTCTTT. Residues: CASRRRGTTEAFF. The V call is TRBV19, the J call TRBJ1-1, with a weak D call TRBD1 (6 bases). Trimming removed 6 bases at V and 4 bases at J, with 12 bases between. CDR3 length: 13 residues. CDR1 and CDR2 from the germline V gene are LNHDA and SQIVND (reference sequence). Full variable domain (remainder filled in from reference TRBV19 and TRBJ1-1): DGGITQSPKYLFRKEGQNVTLSCEQNLNHDAMYWYRQDPGQGLRLIYYSQIVNDFQKGDIAEGYSVSREKKESFPLTVTSAQKNPTAFYLCASRRRGTTEAFFGQGTRLTVV.

There are a few counts of this clonotype. This chain links TRBV19 with TRBJ1-1; unclear D gene. V was pared by 8 bases and J by 0 bases, with 10 bases between. Germline assignment: CDR1 LNHDA and CDR2 SQIVND (reference sequence). This CDR3 has 13 residues. Here the CDR3 DNA reads TGTGCCAGTTCTACGAGCCTGAACACTGAAGCTTTCTTT. Translating it yields CASSTSLNTEAFF.

This clonotype was recorded at least ten times. The V call is TRBV2, the J call TRBJ2-5; a weak D match, TRBD2 (6 bases). The V and J ends lost 8 bases and 5 bases respectively, with 24 bases between them. CDR1 and CDR2 from the germline V gene are SNHLY and FYNNEI. CDR3 length: 16 amino acids. CDR3 loop: CASGGSPGAARETQYF. CDR3 coding DNA: TGTGCCAGCGGGGGGAGTCCGGGAGCGGCTAGGGAGACCCAGTACTTC.

This clonotype was recorded many times. The V and J genes are TRBV5-6 and TRBJ2-1; D is possibly TRBD2 (6 bases). V lost 0 bases and J lost 4, with 11 bases in between. Looked up from germline, CDR1 is SGHDT and CDR2 is YYEEEE. CDR3 size: 15 residues. The CDR3 region is CASSLVSGAYNEQFF. In DNA form, the CDR3 reads TGTGCCAGCAGCTTGGTTAGCGGAGCTTACAATGAGCAGTTCTTC.

This clonotype was observed at least ten times. In DNA, the CDR3 is TGTGCCAGAACCGGGGCGGGAGGCGGCACAGATACGCAGTATTTT. Amino acids: CARTGAGGGTDTQYF. The V call is TRBV30, the J call TRBJ2-3; 8 bases match TRBD2. There are 15 residues in the CDR3. Germline V CDR1 and CDR2: GTSNPN, SVGIG (reference sequence). Unmatched junction bases numbered 11, after V lost 8 bases and J lost 1 base.

The chain links TRBV29-1 to TRBJ2-1; D may be TRBD2 (6 bases). Trimming left V 3 bases short and J 7 bases short, with 7 bases between. The CDR3 extends over 11 amino acids. The V gene's germline CDR1 is SQVTM and CDR2 ANQGSEA. The CDR3 DNA is TGCAGCGTTGATGGAGGGAATGAGCAGTTCTTC. Protein product: CSVDGGNEQFF.